This entry concerns a single T cell receptor (beta chain). This specimen belongs to a study of blood T cell repertoires in COVID-19. Study background: Material from acute and convalescent COVID-19 was sourced from the United States, Italy and Spain.

Method: immunoSEQ multiplex PCR; TCRdb's copy keeps in-frame clones and lacks some. The sample records 200,000 to 250,000 clones, 82% being singletons. After removal of 4 bases from V and 6 bases from J, the junction contained 6 bases not matched to a gene. This CDR3 has 14 residues. CDR1 SGHTA and CDR2 FQGNSA come from the germline V gene. This chain uses TRBV7-2 with TRBJ2-1; 7 positions match TRBD2. The sequencing input was PBMCs or T cells enriched from blood (not recorded which). This clonotype was sampled from a woman aged 60-75 years who had recovered from COVID-19. The CDR3 here is CASSSGPGGNEQFF. CDR3 DNA: TGTGCCAGCAGCTCCGGGCCGGGGGGCAATGAGCAGTTCTTC. The variable domain in full, completed from reference TRBV7-2 and TRBJ2-1, reads GAGVSQSPSNKVTEKGKDVELRCDPISGHTALYWYRQSLGQGLEFLIYFQGNSAPDKSGLPSDRFSAERTGGSVSTLTIQRTQQEDSAVYLCASSSGPGGNEQFFGPGTRLTVL.